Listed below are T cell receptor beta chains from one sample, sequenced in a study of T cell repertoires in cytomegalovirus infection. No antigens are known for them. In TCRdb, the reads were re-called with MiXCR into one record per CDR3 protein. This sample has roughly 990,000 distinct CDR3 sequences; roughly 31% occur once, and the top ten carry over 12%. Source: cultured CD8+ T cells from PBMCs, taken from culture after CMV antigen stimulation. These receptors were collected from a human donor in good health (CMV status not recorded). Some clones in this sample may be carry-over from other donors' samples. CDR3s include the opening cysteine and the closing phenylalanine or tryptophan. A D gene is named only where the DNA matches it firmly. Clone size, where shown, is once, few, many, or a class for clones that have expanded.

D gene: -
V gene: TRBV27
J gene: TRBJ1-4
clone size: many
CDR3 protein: CASSPLRGIGEKLFF
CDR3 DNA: TGTGCCAGCAGTCCCCTGCGGGGGATTGGAGAAAAACTGTTTTTT

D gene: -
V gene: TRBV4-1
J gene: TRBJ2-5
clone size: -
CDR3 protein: CASSQDLPSGETQYF
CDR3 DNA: TGCGCCAGCAGCCAAGATCTTCCTAGTGGGGAGACCCAGTACTTC

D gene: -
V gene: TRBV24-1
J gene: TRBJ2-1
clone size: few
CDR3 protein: CATSDLSNEQFF
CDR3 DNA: TGTGCCACCAGTGATTTGTCCAATGAGCAGTTCTTC

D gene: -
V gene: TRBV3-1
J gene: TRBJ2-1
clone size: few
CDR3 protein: CASSPDDGASSYNEQFF
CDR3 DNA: TGTGCCAGCAGCCCAGATGACGGGGCTAGCTCCTACAATGAGCAGTTCTTC

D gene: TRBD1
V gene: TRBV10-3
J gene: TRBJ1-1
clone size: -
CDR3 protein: CAISVTTGTDMNTEAFF
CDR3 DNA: TGTGCCATCAGTGTGACCACCGGGACAGACATGAACACTGAAGCTTTCTTT

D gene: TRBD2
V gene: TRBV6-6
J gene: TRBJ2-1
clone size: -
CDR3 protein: CASSYLLAGAPAAYNEQFF
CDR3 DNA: TGTGCCAGCAGTTACTTACTAGCGGGGGCGCCCGCTGCCTACAATGAGCAGTTCTTC

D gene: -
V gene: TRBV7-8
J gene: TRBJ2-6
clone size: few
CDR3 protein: CASKGAANVLTF
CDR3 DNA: TGTGCCAGCAAAGGGGCGGCCAACGTCCTGACTTTC

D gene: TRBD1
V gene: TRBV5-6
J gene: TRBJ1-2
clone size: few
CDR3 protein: CASSLAETGVYGYTF
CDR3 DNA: TGTGCCAGCAGCTTGGCCGAGACAGGGGTCTATGGCTACACCTTC

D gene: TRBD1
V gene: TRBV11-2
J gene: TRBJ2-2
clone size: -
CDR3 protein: CASSRGTVMFPGELFF
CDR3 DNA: TGTGCCAGCAGCCGAGGGACAGTGATGTTCCCCGGGGAGCTGTTTTTT

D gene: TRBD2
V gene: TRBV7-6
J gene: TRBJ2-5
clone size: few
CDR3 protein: CASSLSGGDETQYF
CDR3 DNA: TGTGCCAGCAGCTTAAGCGGGGGAGATGAGACCCAGTACTTC

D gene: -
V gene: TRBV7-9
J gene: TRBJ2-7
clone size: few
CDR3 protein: CASSGLLETTYEQYF
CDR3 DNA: TGTGCCAGCAGCGGCCTTCTGGAAACTACCTACGAGCAGTACTTC

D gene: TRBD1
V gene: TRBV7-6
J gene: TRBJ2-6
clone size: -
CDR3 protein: CASSGDRGQLSGANVLTF
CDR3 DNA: TGTGCCAGCAGCGGCGACAGGGGGCAATTGTCTGGGGCCAACGTCCTGACTTTC

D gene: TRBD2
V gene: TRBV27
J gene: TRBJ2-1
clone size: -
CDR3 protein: CASTHTGGPNEQFF
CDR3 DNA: TGTGCCAGCACTCATACGGGGGGGCCGAATGAGCAGTTCTTC

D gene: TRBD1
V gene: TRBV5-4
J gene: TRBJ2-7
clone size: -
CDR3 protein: CASSFQGAVYEQYF
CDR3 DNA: TGTGCCAGCAGCTTCCAGGGGGCAGTTTACGAGCAGTACTTC

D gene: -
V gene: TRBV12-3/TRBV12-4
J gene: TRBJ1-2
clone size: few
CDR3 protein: CASSLGPSGSNYGYTF
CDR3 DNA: TGTGCCAGCAGCCTTGGACCGAGCGGCTCTAACTATGGCTACACCTTC

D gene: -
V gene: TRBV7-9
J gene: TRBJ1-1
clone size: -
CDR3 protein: CASSPAPGFSQAFF
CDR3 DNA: TGTGCCAGCAGCCCTGCACCAGGGTTCTCGCAAGCTTTCTTT

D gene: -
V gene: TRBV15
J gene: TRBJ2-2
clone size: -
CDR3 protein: CATSGTGELFF
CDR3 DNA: TGTGCCACCAGCGGCACCGGGGAGCTGTTTTTT

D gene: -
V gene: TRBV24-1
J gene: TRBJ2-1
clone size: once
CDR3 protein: CATERLGEQFF
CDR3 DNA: TGTGCCACCGAGCGTTTGGGTGAGCAGTTCTTC

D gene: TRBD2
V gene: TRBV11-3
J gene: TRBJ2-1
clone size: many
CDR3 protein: CASSSRLAGGPHEQFF
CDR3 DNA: TGTGCCAGCAGCTCCCGACTAGCGGGGGGGCCCCATGAGCAGTTCTTC

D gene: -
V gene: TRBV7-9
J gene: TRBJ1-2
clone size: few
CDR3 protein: CASSSKGGYTF
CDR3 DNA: TGTGCTAGCAGCTCAAAGGGTGGCTACACCTTC

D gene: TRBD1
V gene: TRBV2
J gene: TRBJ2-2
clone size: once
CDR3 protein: CASLGVRGTNTGELFF
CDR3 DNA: TGTGCCAGCCTGGGGGTCAGGGGGACGAACACCGGGGAGCTGTTTTTT

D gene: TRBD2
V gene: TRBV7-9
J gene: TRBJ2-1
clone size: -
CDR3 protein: CASSSPPSGGYEQFF
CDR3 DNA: TGTGCCAGCAGCTCCCCCCCTAGCGGGGGATATGAGCAGTTCTTC

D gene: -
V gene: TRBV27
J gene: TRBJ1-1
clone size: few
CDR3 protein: CASSLVRRHTEAFF
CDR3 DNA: TGTGCCAGCAGTTTAGTACGGCGGCACACTGAAGCTTTCTTT

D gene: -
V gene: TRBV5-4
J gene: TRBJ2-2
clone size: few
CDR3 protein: CASSLESEGELFF
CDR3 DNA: TGTGCCAGCAGCTTGGAGAGCGAAGGGGAGCTGTTTTTT

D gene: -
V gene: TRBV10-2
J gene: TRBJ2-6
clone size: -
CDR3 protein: CASSESYSGANVLTF
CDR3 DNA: TGCGCCAGCAGTGAGTCTTACTCTGGGGCCAACGTCCTGACTTTC

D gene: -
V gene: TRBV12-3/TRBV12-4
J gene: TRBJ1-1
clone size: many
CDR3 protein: CASNEAILGTPPF
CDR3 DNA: TGTGCCAGCAATGAGGCAATTTTGGGGACGCCGCCCTTT

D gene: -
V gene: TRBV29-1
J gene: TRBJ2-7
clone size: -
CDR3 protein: CSALDNSYEQYF
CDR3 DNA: TGCAGCGCTTTGGACAACTCCTACGAGCAGTACTTC

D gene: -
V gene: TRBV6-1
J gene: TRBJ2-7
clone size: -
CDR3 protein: CASSAVAYEQYF
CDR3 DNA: TGTGCCAGCAGTGCGGTGGCCTACGAGCAGTACTTC

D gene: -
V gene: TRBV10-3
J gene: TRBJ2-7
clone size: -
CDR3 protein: CAITPQGGEQYF
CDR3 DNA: TGTGCCATCACTCCTCAGGGAGGCGAGCAGTACTTC

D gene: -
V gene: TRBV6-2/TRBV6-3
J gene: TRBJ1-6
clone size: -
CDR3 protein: CASSYSPGYNSPLHF
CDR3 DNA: TGTGCCAGCAGTTACTCACCAGGGTATAATTCACCCCTCCACTTT

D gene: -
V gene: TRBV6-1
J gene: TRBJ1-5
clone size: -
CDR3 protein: CASSATPGKSNQPQHF
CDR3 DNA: TGTGCCAGCAGTGCGACTCCCGGGAAAAGCAATCAGCCCCAGCATTTT

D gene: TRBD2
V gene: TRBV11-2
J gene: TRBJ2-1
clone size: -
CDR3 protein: CASSTFSGDEQFF
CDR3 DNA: TGTGCCAGCAGCACCTTTAGCGGGGATGAGCAGTTCTTC

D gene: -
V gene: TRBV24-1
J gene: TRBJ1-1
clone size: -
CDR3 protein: CATSDQGEVEMNTEAFF
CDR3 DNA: TGTGCCACCAGTGATCAGGGAGAGGTCGAGATGAACACTGAAGCTTTCTTT

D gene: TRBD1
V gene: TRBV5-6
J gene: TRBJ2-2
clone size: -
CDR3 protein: CASSFWDRLKTVTGELFF
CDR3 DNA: TGTGCCAGCAGCTTTTGGGACAGATTAAAGACGGTCACCGGGGAGCTGTTTTTT

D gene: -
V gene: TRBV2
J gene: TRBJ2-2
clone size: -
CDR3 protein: CARRQYHGELFF
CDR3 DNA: TGTGCCAGACGACAGTACCACGGGGAGCTGTTTTTT

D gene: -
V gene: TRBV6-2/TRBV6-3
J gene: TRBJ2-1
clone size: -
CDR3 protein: CASSYSRGDQRFYNEQFF
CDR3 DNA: TGTGCCAGCAGTTACTCGCGTGGGGACCAGAGGTTTTACAATGAGCAGTTCTTC

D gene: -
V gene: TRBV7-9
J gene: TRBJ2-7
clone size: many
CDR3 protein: CASSLAGAVEQYF
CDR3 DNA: TGTGCCAGCAGCTTAGCGGGCGCCGTAGAGCAGTACTTC

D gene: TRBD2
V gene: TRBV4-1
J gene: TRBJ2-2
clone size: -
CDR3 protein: CASSQDHLAAGELFF
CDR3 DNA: TGCGCCAGCAGCCAAGATCATCTAGCGGCCGGGGAGCTGTTTTTT

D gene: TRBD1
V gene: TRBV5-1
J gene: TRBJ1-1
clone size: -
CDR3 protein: CASSWTGGSTEAFF
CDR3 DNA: TGCGCCAGCAGCTGGACAGGGGGGAGCACTGAAGCTTTCTTT

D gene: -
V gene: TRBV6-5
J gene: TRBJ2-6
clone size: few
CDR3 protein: CASSYSTDITGANVLTF
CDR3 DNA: TGTGCCAGCAGTTACTCTACAGATATTACTGGGGCCAACGTCCTGACTTTC

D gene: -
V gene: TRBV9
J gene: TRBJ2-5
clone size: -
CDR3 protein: CASSPGTSTQETQYF
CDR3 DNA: TGTGCCAGCAGCCCAGGGACATCGACTCAAGAGACCCAGTACTTC

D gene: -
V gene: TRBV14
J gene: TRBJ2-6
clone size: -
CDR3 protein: CASSPLFLQAGYWANVLTF
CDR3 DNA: TGTGCCAGCAGCCCCCTGTTTCTGCAGGCGGGTTACTGGGCCAACGTCCTGACTTTC

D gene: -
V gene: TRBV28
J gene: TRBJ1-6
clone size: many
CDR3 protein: CASTSGGAFLHF
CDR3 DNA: TGTGCCAGCACCTCGGGGGGGGCATTTCTCCACTTT

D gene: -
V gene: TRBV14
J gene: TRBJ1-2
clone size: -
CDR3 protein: CASSPNYQIQGRYGYTF
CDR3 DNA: TGTGCCAGCAGCCCAAATTACCAGATTCAGGGACGGTATGGCTACACCTTC

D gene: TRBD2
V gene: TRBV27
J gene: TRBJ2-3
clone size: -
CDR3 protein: CASSSGLAGASTDTQYF
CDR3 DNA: TGTGCCAGCAGTTCCGGACTAGCGGGGGCTAGCACAGATACGCAGTATTTT

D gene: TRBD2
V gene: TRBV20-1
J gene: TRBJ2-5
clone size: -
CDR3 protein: CSARGDGTSAFQETQYF
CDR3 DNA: TGCAGTGCTAGAGGGGACGGAACTAGCGCCTTCCAAGAGACCCAGTACTTC

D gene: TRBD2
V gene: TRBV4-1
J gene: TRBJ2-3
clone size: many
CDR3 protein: CASSHLAGLGTDTQYF
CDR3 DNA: TGCGCCAGCAGCCATTTAGCGGGGTTGGGCACAGATACGCAGTATTTT

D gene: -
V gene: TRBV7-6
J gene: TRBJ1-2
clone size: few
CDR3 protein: CASSIGQRGLFRGSDYGYTF
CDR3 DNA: TGTGCCAGCAGCATTGGACAGCGGGGGCTATTCCGAGGTTCTGACTATGGCTACACCTTC

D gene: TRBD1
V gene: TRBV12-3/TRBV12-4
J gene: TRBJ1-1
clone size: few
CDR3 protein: CASIRPQGAGTEAFF
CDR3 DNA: TGTGCCAGCATACGCCCGCAGGGGGCTGGGACTGAAGCTTTCTTT

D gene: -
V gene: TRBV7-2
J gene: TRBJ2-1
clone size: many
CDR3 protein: CASSPSLGSSYNEQFF
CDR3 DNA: TGTGCCAGCAGCCCCTCCCTGGGGAGCTCCTACAATGAGCAGTTCTTC

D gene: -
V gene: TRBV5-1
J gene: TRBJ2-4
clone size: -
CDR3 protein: CASSLEVLAKNIQYF
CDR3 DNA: TGCGCCAGCAGCTTGGAAGTGCTCGCCAAAAACATTCAGTACTTC

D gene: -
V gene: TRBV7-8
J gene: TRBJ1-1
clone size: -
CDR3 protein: CASSPGRDRVEAFF
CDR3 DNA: TGTGCCAGCAGCCCAGGGAGGGACCGAGTTGAAGCTTTCTTT

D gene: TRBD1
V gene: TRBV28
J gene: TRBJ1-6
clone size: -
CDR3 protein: CASSLTTGGNSPLHF
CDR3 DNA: TGTGCCAGCAGTTTGACGACAGGGGGGAATTCACCCCTCCACTTT

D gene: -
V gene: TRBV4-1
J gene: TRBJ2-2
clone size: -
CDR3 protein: CASSQAPGLAGELFF
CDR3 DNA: TGCGCCAGCAGCCAAGCACCGGGACTGGCCGGGGAGCTGTTTTTT

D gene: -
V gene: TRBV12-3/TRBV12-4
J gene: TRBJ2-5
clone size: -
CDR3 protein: CASSPVGLAGAQETQYF
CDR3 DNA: TGTGCCAGCAGTCCCGTTGGGTTGGCAGGGGCCCAAGAGACCCAGTACTTC